The T cell receptor (beta chain) under discussion was sequenced for a study of T cells after yellow fever vaccination. Study context: Libraries from low-cell-number fractions were prepared with the SMART-Seq v4 Ultra Low Input RNA kit. Overall study results and limits: Clonotypes shared by both compartments, CD4 and CD8, made up a small share.

Germline V gene lookup returns CDR1 SGHTA and CDR2 FQGNSA. The CDR3 is made up of 13 amino acids. V was pared by 9 bases and J by 11 bases, with 22 bases between. TCRdb called the 5' RACE reads again in MiXCR, with one record for every CDR3 protein. The sample has under 200,000 distinct CDR3 sequences; around 7% are singletons. A word on this clonotype: The antigen is not known.

This clonotype originated in a man aged 18 to 29 who received the YFV17D yellow fever vaccine. The starting material was CD4+ T cells sorted from PBMCs, obtained around 5 days after the first yellow fever vaccination. The rearrangement uses TRBV7-2 and TRBJ1-1, with no clear D. CDR3 bases: TGTGCCAGAAGCCGGGAGATCAGACTAGGGGCTTTCTTT. Protein sequence: CARSREIRLGAFF. Using reference TRBV7-2 and TRBJ1-1 for the parts outside the CDR3, the full variable domain is GAGVSQSPSNKVTEKGKDVELRCDPISGHTALYWYRQSLGQGLEFLIYFQGNSAPDKSGLPSDRFSAERTGGSVSTLTIQRTQQEDSAVYLCARSREIRLGAFFGQGTRLTVV.